The rows below give T cell receptor beta chains drawn from one sample of a study of Graves' ophthalmopathy and Graves' hyperthyroidism. MiXCR, applied by TCRdb to the multiplex PCR reads, yields one record per CDR3 protein. The sample shows just over 600,000 distinct CDR3 sequences, approximately 21% of them seen only once. Sequenced input: peripheral blood. These receptors were obtained from a young woman with stable Graves' hyperthyroidism. Some clones in this sample may be carry-over from other donors' samples. Each CDR3 is given with its conserved first and last residue. D genes are given only for firm matches. For some rows the clone size is stated as once, few or many, or as a class when expanded; others skip it.

V gene	J gene	clone size	D gene	CDR3 protein	CDR3 DNA
TRBV12-3/TRBV12-4	TRBJ1-1	NA	NA	CASSFPRGPHTEAFF	TGTGCCAGCAGTTTCCCCCGGGGGCCGCACACTGAAGCTTTCTTT
TRBV20-1	TRBJ1-1	NA	TRBD1	CSAREWDRVNEAFF	TGCAGTGCTAGAGAGTGGGACAGGGTAAATGAAGCTTTCTTT
TRBV3-1	TRBJ1-2	NA	NA	CASSADSYDYTF	TGTGCCAGCAGCGCAGACAGCTATGACTACACCTTC
TRBV27	TRBJ1-2	NA	NA	CASSPGHGYTF	TGTGCCAGCAGCCCTGGCCATGGCTACACCTTC
TRBV12-3/TRBV12-4	TRBJ1-1	many	NA	CASSLGPVTNTEAFF	TGTGCCAGCAGTTTAGGTCCAGTTACGAACACTGAAGCTTTCTTT
TRBV28	TRBJ1-3	NA	NA	CASRPPPGSGFLNTIYF	TGTGCCAGCAGACCCCCCCCAGGGAGTGGGTTTTTAAACACCATATATTTT
TRBV11-2	TRBJ2-7	once	NA	CASSLSLEQYF	TGTGCCAGCAGCTTGAGCCTCGAGCAGTACTTC
TRBV12-3/TRBV12-4	TRBJ1-1	many	NA	CASSWAGTEAFF	TGTGCCAGCAGTTGGGCAGGGACTGAAGCTTTCTTT
TRBV20-1	TRBJ2-7	many	TRBD2	CSASTLAGSNEQYF	TGCAGTGCTAGTACCCTAGCGGGGAGCAACGAGCAGTACTTC
TRBV6-5	TRBJ1-2	NA	NA	CASSSLRSGSDYGYTF	TGTGCCAGCAGTTCCTTACGATCCGGGAGTGATTATGGCTACACCTTC
TRBV6-5	TRBJ1-4	many	NA	CASSYNGATNEKLFF	TGTGCCAGCAGTTACAACGGTGCAACTAATGAAAAACTGTTTTTT
TRBV12-3/TRBV12-4	TRBJ1-5	many	TRBD1	CASRGQGDGNQPQHF	TGTGCCAGCAGGGGACAGGGGGATGGCAATCAGCCCCAGCATTTT
TRBV28	TRBJ2-7	many	TRBD1	CASSLEGAQGLGEQYF	TGTGCCAGCAGTCTGGAAGGGGCACAGGGGTTGGGCGAGCAGTACTTC
TRBV20-1	TRBJ1-6	NA	TRBD1	CSARPPQGSSPLHF	TGCAGTGCTAGACCTCCACAGGGGTCCTCACCCCTCCACTTT
TRBV27	TRBJ1-2	NA	NA	CASRMVGSYGYTF	TGTGCCAGCAGAATGGTGGGATCCTATGGCTACACCTTC
TRBV20-1	TRBJ2-7	many	NA	CSAQTRVYEQYF	TGCAGTGCACAAACTAGGGTCTACGAGCAGTACTTC
TRBV30	TRBJ1-5	NA	TRBD1	CAWSGGQGAGQPQHF	TGTGCCTGGAGCGGGGGACAGGGGGCTGGTCAGCCCCAGCATTTT
TRBV14	TRBJ1-2	many	NA	CASSASAGVVYGYTF	TGTGCCAGCAGCGCAAGCGCAGGGGTTGTCTATGGCTACACCTTC
TRBV10-1	TRBJ2-2	many	NA	CASSVYSNTGELFF	TGCGCCAGCAGTGTCTACTCCAACACCGGGGAGCTGTTTTTT
TRBV6-1	TRBJ1-3	many	NA	CASSEDGRFSGNTIYF	TGTGCCAGCAGTGAAGACGGTCGCTTCTCTGGAAACACCATATATTTT
TRBV12-3/TRBV12-4	TRBJ2-5	NA	NA	CASTYIRSGQETQYF	TGTGCCAGCACCTATATCCGGAGCGGACAAGAGACCCAGTACTTC
TRBV6-1	TRBJ2-7	NA	TRBD1	CASRRTGVYEQYF	TGTGCCAGCAGGAGGACAGGGGTATACGAGCAGTACTTC
TRBV29-1	TRBJ1-1	NA	NA	CSVGIALGTEAFF	TGCAGCGTCGGGATTGCATTGGGCACTGAAGCTTTCTTT
TRBV20-1	TRBJ2-7	many	TRBD2	CSASTSGSYEQYF	TGCAGTGCTAGCACTAGCGGGAGTTACGAGCAGTACTTC
TRBV6-2/TRBV6-3	TRBJ1-5	NA	TRBD1	CASSYGQGAITGNQPQHF	TGTGCCAGCAGTTACGGGCAGGGGGCGATAACCGGCAATCAGCCCCAGCATTTT
TRBV5-1	TRBJ1-1	many	NA	CASSSQAVNTEAFF	TGCGCCAGCAGCTCACAGGCGGTGAACACTGAAGCTTTCTTT
TRBV6-5	TRBJ1-5	NA	TRBD1	CATSLGQGGQPQHF	TGTGCCACCAGTTTAGGACAGGGAGGACAGCCCCAGCATTTT
TRBV28	TRBJ2-5	few	TRBD2	CASSWGTIQETQYF	TGTGCCAGCAGCTGGGGGACTATTCAAGAGACCCAGTACTTC
TRBV7-3	TRBJ2-7	NA	TRBD1	CASSVIGSQGDEQYF	TGTGCCAGCAGCGTCATCGGGTCACAGGGGGACGAGCAGTACTTC
TRBV11-2	TRBJ2-2	few	NA	CASHKGRVYRTATGELFF	TGTGCCAGCCACAAAGGACGGGTCTACCGGACTGCCACCGGGGAGCTGTTTTTT
TRBV6-5	TRBJ1-3	many	NA	CASSYTPEHGNTIYF	TGTGCCAGCAGTTACACCCCCGAGCATGGAAACACCATATATTTT
TRBV6-2/TRBV6-3	TRBJ1-2	NA	NA	CASSYSKSGWGGNYGYTF	TGTGCCAGCAGTTACTCGAAGTCAGGGTGGGGCGGCAACTATGGCTACACCTTC
TRBV2	TRBJ1-6	many	NA	CASARGQLNSPLHF	TGTGCCAGCGCTCGAGGACAGTTAAATTCACCCCTCCACTTT
TRBV7-9	TRBJ2-5	few	TRBD1	CASSLGVSGGGETQYF	TGTGCCAGCAGCTTAGGGGTCTCAGGGGGCGGAGAGACCCAGTACTTC
TRBV28	TRBJ2-6	once	NA	CASSLSPGSGANVLTF	TGTGCCAGCAGTTTATCCCCCGGCTCTGGGGCCAACGTCCTGACTTTC
TRBV19	TRBJ1-5	few	TRBD1	CASSQGAGSNQPQHF	TGTGCCAGTAGTCAGGGGGCGGGAAGCAATCAGCCCCAGCATTTT
TRBV20-1	TRBJ1-5	many	TRBD1	CSARRSGGGNQPQHF	TGCAGTGCCAGAAGGTCAGGGGGAGGCAATCAGCCCCAGCATTTT
TRBV12-3/TRBV12-4	TRBJ2-2	many	NA	CASRDRRNTGELFF	TGTGCCAGCAGGGATCGGAGAAACACCGGGGAGCTGTTTTTT
TRBV7-2	TRBJ2-5	NA	NA	CASSLVPRGETQYF	TGTGCCAGCAGCTTGGTCCCTCGGGGAGAGACCCAGTACTTC
TRBV15	TRBJ2-5	many	NA	CATSFPGGGQETQYF	TGTGCCACCAGCTTCCCAGGGGGGGGCCAAGAGACCCAGTACTTC
TRBV20-1	TRBJ1-1	NA	NA	CSARAGNLNAEACF	TGCAGTGCTAGAGCCGGGAACCTGAACGCTGAAGCTTGCTTT
TRBV15	TRBJ1-3	many	NA	CATSLGGGNTIYF	TGTGCCACCAGCCTCGGAGGGGGAAACACCATATATTTT
TRBV19	TRBJ2-7	many	NA	CASSNSGTETYEQYF	TGTGCCAGTAGCAACTCCGGGACGGAGACCTACGAGCAGTACTTC
TRBV12-3/TRBV12-4	TRBJ1-1	many	TRBD1	CASHQLGTESNTEAFF	TGTGCCAGCCATCAGTTAGGGACAGAGTCCAACACTGAAGCTTTCTTT
TRBV6-1	TRBJ2-7	few	TRBD1	CASSDWDRVFEQYF	TGTGCCAGCAGTGACTGGGACAGGGTTTTCGAGCAGTACTTC
TRBV3-1	TRBJ2-4	few	NA	CASSQEGHTNIQYF	TGTGCCAGCAGCCAAGAGGGGCATACTAACATTCAGTACTTC
TRBV2	TRBJ1-2	NA	NA	CASSEALRRLGGYTF	TGTGCCAGCAGTGAAGCGCTTCGGAGGTTAGGAGGCTACACCTTC
TRBV4-1	TRBJ2-2	NA	TRBD1	CASSPRDRGSAGELFF	TGCGCCAGCAGCCCCCGGGACAGGGGCTCCGCCGGGGAGCTGTTTTTT
TRBV5-1	TRBJ1-1	many	NA	CASSLSSGGTEAFF	TGCGCCAGCAGCTTGAGCTCGGGGGGCACTGAAGCTTTCTTT
TRBV25-1	TRBJ2-7	many	NA	CASSGSLRGHGYEQYF	TGTGCCAGCAGTGGATCCCTGAGAGGGCACGGCTACGAGCAGTACTTC
TRBV6-1	TRBJ1-5	NA	NA	CASSKISGGNQPQHF	TGTGCCAGCAGCAAAATAAGTGGAGGCAATCAGCCCCAGCATTTT
TRBV12-3/TRBV12-4	TRBJ1-1	NA	NA	CASSSLVGTEAFF	TGTGCCAGCAGCTCCCTAGTGGGCACTGAAGCTTTCTTT
TRBV20-1	TRBJ2-2	many	NA	CSARDPRQGNTGELFF	TGCAGTGCTAGAGATCCGAGGCAGGGGAACACCGGGGAGCTGTTTTTT